These T cell receptor beta chains were read from a single sample in a study of T cell responses to AZD1222 COVID-19 vaccine. Measured with immunoSEQ multiplex PCR; TCRdb has only the in-frame clones, and not every one. The sample holds under 200,000 clones, around 90% seen once. The sample in question was peripheral blood, obtained 28 days after the second AZD1222 dose. The origin of the receptors is an adult who received the AZD1222 COVID-19 vaccine. CDR3s include the opening cysteine and the closing phenylalanine or tryptophan. A D gene is named only where the DNA matches it firmly. Rows may omit the clone size; those that give it use once, few, many or a size class.

J gene,V gene,clone size,D gene,CDR3 protein,CDR3 DNA
TRBJ1-1,TRBV7-8,-,-,CATQLDVNTEAFF,TGTGCCACCCAACTGGATGTCAACACTGAAGCTTTCTTT
TRBJ2-1,TRBV27,-,TRBD1,CASSPGTGGGEQFF,TGTGCCAGCAGTCCCGGGACAGGGGGAGGTGAGCAGTTCTTC
TRBJ2-7,TRBV2,-,-,CASTEGLLYEQYF,TGTGCCAGCACCGAAGGACTCCTCTACGAGCAGTACTTC
TRBJ1-2,TRBV4-3,-,-,CASSPGTSANYGYTF,TGCGCCAGCAGCCCCGGGACCTCAGCTAACTATGGCTACACCTTC
TRBJ1-5,TRBV19,-,-,CASSTDRDQPQHF,TGTGCCAGTAGTACGGACCGAGATCAGCCCCAGCATTTT
TRBJ2-1,TRBV5-8,-,TRBD2,CASRPPGTSGSNEQFF,TGTGCCAGCAGGCCCCCAGGGACTAGCGGGAGTAATGAGCAGTTCTTC
TRBJ1-1,TRBV19,-,-,CASLRVSTEAFF,TGTGCCAGCCTCAGGGTGTCGACTGAAGCTTTCTTT
TRBJ2-7,TRBV9,once,TRBD1,CASSVGDSFFHEQYF,TGTGCCAGCAGCGTGGGGGACAGCTTTTTCCACGAGCAGTACTTC
TRBJ2-3,TRBV7-6,-,TRBD2,CASSLAPAGGADTQYF,TGTGCCAGCAGCTTAGCGCCAGCGGGAGGCGCAGATACGCAGTATTTT
TRBJ1-4,TRBV27,-,-,CASSPFGGAELFF,TGTGCCAGCAGCCCCTTCGGGGGGGCGGAACTGTTTTTT
TRBJ2-7,TRBV14,-,-,CASSQASEQYF,TGTGCCAGCAGCCAAGCATCCGAGCAGTACTTC
TRBJ2-4,TRBV7-2,-,-,CASSPPAGQDIQYF,TGTGCCAGCAGCCCCCCCGCAGGGCAAGACATTCAGTACTTC
TRBJ1-1,TRBV7-9,-,-,CASSLGGGTEAFF,TGTGCCAGCAGCTTAGGTGGAGGCACTGAAGCTTTCTTT
TRBJ1-5,TRBV28,-,-,CASSKGGAYQPQHF,TGTGCCAGCAGCAAAGGGGGGGCGTATCAGCCCCAGCATTTT
TRBJ1-2,TRBV6-5,-,-,CASSYDGNYGYTF,TGTGCCAGCAGTTACGACGGAAACTATGGCTACACCTTC
TRBJ2-7,TRBV6-6,-,TRBD1,CASSSPRTGYYEQYF,TGTGCCAGCAGTTCACCCCGGACAGGTTATTACGAGCAGTACTTC
TRBJ2-7,TRBV28,-,-,CASSLSGTTEQYF,TGTGCCAGCAGTTTATCCGGGACAACCGAGCAGTACTTC
TRBJ2-6,TRBV19,-,-,CASWTSGHGGANVLTF,TGTGCCAGTTGGACCTCCGGGCATGGTGGGGCCAACGTCCTGACTTTC
TRBJ2-7,TRBV21-1,-,-,CASSKLGRISYEQYF,TGTGCCAGCAGCAAACTTGGCCGAATTTCCTACGAGCAGTACTTC
TRBJ2-1,TRBV19,once,TRBD1,CASSPRTGVYEQFF,TGTGCCAGTAGTCCCCGGACAGGGGTTTATGAGCAGTTCTTC
TRBJ2-7,TRBV5-1,-,-,CASSLAVGSSYEQYF,TGCGCCAGCAGCTTGGCCGTCGGGAGTTCCTACGAGCAGTACTTC
TRBJ2-5,TRBV3-1/TRBV3-2,-,-,CASRASQETQYF,TGTGCCAGCAGGGCTAGCCAAGAGACCCAGTACTTC
TRBJ1-5,TRBV5-1,-,-,CASSLMGRSNQPQHF,TGCGCCAGCAGCTTGATGGGCAGAAGCAATCAGCCCCAGCATTTT
TRBJ2-1,TRBV9,-,-,CASSVEGSNYNEQFF,TGTGCCAGCAGCGTAGAGGGCAGTAACTACAATGAGCAGTTCTTC
TRBJ2-5,TRBV28,-,-,CASSSPWSTQYF,TGTGCCAGCAGTTCCCCGTGGAGTACCCAGTACTTC
TRBJ2-1,TRBV5-1,once,-,CASSGRGTYNEQFF,TGCGCCAGCAGCGGTAGGGGGACCTACAATGAGCAGTTCTTC
TRBJ1-6,TRBV14,-,TRBD1,CASSPRGGRGNSPLHF,TGTGCCAGCAGCCCCCGAGGGGGCAGGGGGAATTCACCCCTCCACTTT